This T cell receptor beta chain was captured by sequencing in a study of spatial heterogeneity in lung cancer. Study background: Beta-chain sequences were consistently detected more often than alpha-chain sequences.

The sample holds many counts of this clonotype. Relative to the germline gene, one junction end is altered; a read error may explain this. Germline CDR1 reads SSHAT; CDR2 reads FNYEAQ (reference sequence). The CDR3 length is 14 residues. The study tagged each TCR cDNA molecule with a unique molecular identifier. From the 5' RACE reads, TCRdb called clonotypes with MiXCR, one entry per CDR3 protein. Of about 22,000 distinct CDR3 sequences listed, 4.6% are singletons. Documented time point: sample taken at primary tumor resection. Whole RNA from tumor, nontumor lung or frozen PBMC was sequenced unsorted.

J is TRBJ2-5 and V is TRBV7-7; D is ambiguous. This specimen consisted of PBMCs, obtained at surgery. This clonotype was obtained from a male donor with early-stage non-small cell lung cancer. This chain's CDR3 is CASSPTVASETQYF. In nucleotides, the CDR3 is TGTGCTAGCAGCCCTACCGTTGCGTCAGAGACCCAGTACTTC.